This T cell receptor beta chain was identified in a study of glioma-infiltrating T cells. Study-wide points: Very few CDR3 sequences were shared between tissue and blood.

CDR1 is SGHTA, CDR2 FQGNSA, per germline. Trimming stripped 5 bases from V and 2 bases from J, with 7 bases between. This CDR3 region has 13 residues. The table lists this clonotype with many counts. The antigen is not known. TCR alpha and beta CDR3 regions were amplified from RNA using iRepertoire nested multiplex PCR. Input was roughly 85-400 ng of tissue mRNA or PBMC total RNA. TCRdb itself ran the multiplex PCR reads through MiXCR, one entry per CDR3 protein. Seen here are about 130,000 distinct CDR3 sequences, under 25% observed once, and the top ten hold under 35%. The rearrangement joins TRBV7-2 to TRBJ2-1, with D unclear. The sequence came from a human donor with low-grade glioma or glioblastoma, undergoing nonglioma brain surgery, or in good health (not recorded which). The sequenced material came from glioma tissue, nonneoplastic brain tissue, or PBMCs (not recorded which). In DNA, the CDR3 is TGTGCCAGCAGCATAGGCCCCTACAATGAGCAGTTCTTC. Amino acids: CASSIGPYNEQFF. The complete variable domain, with remaining parts taken from reference TRBV7-2 and TRBJ2-1, reads GAGVSQSPSNKVTEKGKDVELRCDPISGHTALYWYRQSLGQGLEFLIYFQGNSAPDKSGLPSDRFSAERTGGSVSTLTIQRTQQEDSAVYLCASSIGPYNEQFFGPGTRLTVL.